Listed below are T cell receptor beta chains from one sample, sequenced in a study of identical twins. TCRdb used MiXCR to reprocess the 5' RACE reads, holding one entry per CDR3 protein. The profile shows hundreds of thousands of distinct CDR3 sequences, roughly 18% of them singletons. The same specimen was also included in a second study, on T cells expressing NK-cell markers.

The source material was PBMCs. Receptors were obtained from a woman between 18 and 29 years old in good health. CDR3s include the opening cysteine and the closing phenylalanine or tryptophan. The D gene is left open where the match is weak. A clone size is listed for some rows: how often the clone was seen (once, few, many), or a class if it is expanded.

J gene | D gene | V gene | clone size | CDR3 length | CDR3 protein | CDR3 DNA
TRBJ1-5 | NA | TRBV12-3/TRBV12-4 | few | 14 | CASSRQEGRQPQHF | TGTGCCAGCAGTCGACAGGAGGGAAGACAGCCCCAGCATTTT
TRBJ2-1 | NA | TRBV20-1 | NA | 13 | CSAPSESDNEQFF | TGCAGTGCTCCCTCGGAGTCAGACAATGAGCAGTTCTTC
TRBJ2-2 | TRBD2 | TRBV3-1 | NA | 17 | CASSQEKGLAGAGELFF | TGTGCCAGCAGCCAAGAAAAGGGACTAGCGGGAGCCGGGGAGCTGTTTTTT
TRBJ1-2 | NA | TRBV5-1 | NA | 13 | CASSLVDRYGYTF | TGCGCCAGCAGCTTGGTAGATCGCTATGGCTACACCTTC
TRBJ2-1 | NA | TRBV7-2 | few | 15 | CASNPRDISYNEQFF | TGTGCCAGCAACCCGCGCGATATCTCCTACAATGAGCAGTTCTTC
TRBJ2-1 | TRBD2 | TRBV12-3/TRBV12-4 | few | 16 | CASSPGTSSPHNEQFF | TGTGCCAGCAGTCCAGGGACTAGTTCCCCACACAATGAGCAGTTCTTC
TRBJ2-1 | TRBD1 | TRBV5-1 | few | 16 | CASSLVPGQFYNEQFF | TGCGCCAGCAGCTTGGTCCCGGGACAGTTCTACAATGAGCAGTTCTTC
TRBJ2-2 | TRBD2 | TRBV6-5 | few | 17 | CASSYFWTSGYTGELFF | TGTGCCAGCAGTTACTTTTGGACTAGCGGGTACACCGGGGAGCTGTTTTTT
TRBJ1-2 | NA | TRBV7-2 | NA | 14 | CASSPERPVWGYAF | TGTGCCAGCAGCCCAGAGCGGCCCGTATGGGGCTACGCCTTC
TRBJ2-7 | NA | TRBV7-9 | NA | 12 | CASSSGDGEQYF | TGTGCCAGCAGCTCTGGCGACGGCGAGCAGTACTTC
TRBJ2-7 | NA | TRBV4-2 | few | 14 | CASSRSTSDGEQYF | TGTGCCAGCAGCCGCTCCACTTCGGACGGCGAGCAGTACTTC
TRBJ2-2 | NA | TRBV20-1 | few | 12 | CSARDFPGELFF | TGCAGTGCTAGAGATTTCCCCGGGGAGCTGTTTTTT
TRBJ2-1 | TRBD1 | TRBV30 | few | 15 | CAWSVLGQGDNEQFF | TGTGCCTGGAGTGTACTTGGACAGGGGGACAATGAGCAGTTCTTC
TRBJ1-1 | NA | TRBV20-1 | NA | 14 | CSARGTSRGTEAFF | TGCAGTGCTCGCGGGACGTCCCGGGGCACTGAAGCTTTCTTT
TRBJ2-7 | TRBD1 | TRBV20-1 | few | 14 | CSAKSRGPSYEQYF | TGCAGTGCCAAAAGCAGGGGGCCCTCCTACGAGCAGTACTTC
TRBJ2-7 | TRBD1 | TRBV12-3/TRBV12-4 | few | 17 | CASSLSISGQGINEQYF | TGTGCCAGCAGTTTAAGTATTTCGGGACAGGGTATTAACGAGCAGTACTTC
TRBJ1-1 | NA | TRBV12-3/TRBV12-4 | few | 13 | CASTFLRNTEAFF | TGTGCCAGCACCTTTCTCAGGAACACTGAAGCTTTCTTT
TRBJ1-1 | NA | TRBV20-1 | few | 11 | CSAGAWTEAFF | TGCAGTGCAGGGGCCTGGACCGAAGCTTTCTTT
TRBJ2-5 | TRBD2 | TRBV12-3/TRBV12-4 | NA | 18 | CAISLARQGLAWYETQYF | TGTGCCATCAGTTTAGCACGGCAGGGACTAGCGTGGTATGAGACCCAGTACTTC
TRBJ1-2 | NA | TRBV25-1 | few | 13 | CASSGRGREGYTF | TGTGCCAGCAGTGGCAGGGGACGTGAGGGCTACACCTTC
TRBJ2-3 | NA | TRBV7-2 | few | 14 | CASSLVTTPVTQYF | TGTGCCAGCAGCTTAGTGACCACCCCCGTTACGCAGTATTTT
TRBJ2-1 | NA | TRBV7-9 | NA | 16 | CASSPRGSVSYNEQFF | TGTGCCAGCAGCCCCCGGGGATCCGTCTCCTACAATGAGCAGTTCTTC
TRBJ2-7 | TRBD2 | TRBV20-1 | NA | 17 | CSAVTSGSIGTSYEQYF | TGCAGTGCTGTGACTAGCGGGAGCATTGGAACGTCCTACGAGCAGTACTTC
TRBJ2-7 | NA | TRBV7-9 | few | 15 | CASSSRTGSSYEQYF | TGTGCCAGCAGCTCGAGGACGGGAAGCTCCTACGAGCAGTACTTC
TRBJ1-3 | NA | TRBV12-3/TRBV12-4 | NA | 15 | CASSPGPWRKNTIYF | TGTGCCAGCAGCCCTGGACCTTGGCGTAAAAACACCATATATTTT
TRBJ2-7 | NA | TRBV18 | few | 13 | CASSPPMGGEQYF | TGTGCCAGCTCACCACCTATGGGGGGCGAGCAGTACTTC
TRBJ2-3 | TRBD2 | TRBV20-1 | once | 15 | CSASRLATYTDTQYF | TGCAGTGCTAGTCGACTAGCCACCTACACAGATACGCAGTATTTT
TRBJ2-1 | TRBD2 | TRBV11-1 | NA | 19 | CASSPDRELAGRTYNEQFF | TGTGCCAGCAGCCCCGACAGGGAACTAGCGGGTCGGACCTACAATGAGCAGTTCTTC
TRBJ2-5 | TRBD1 | TRBV7-8 | NA | 16 | CASSFRDRGREETQYF | TGTGCCAGCAGCTTCAGAGACAGGGGTCGTGAGGAGACCCAGTACTTC
TRBJ1-2 | NA | TRBV28 | NA | 11 | CASTSTYGYTF | TGTGCCAGCACCTCAACTTATGGCTACACCTTC
TRBJ2-5 | NA | TRBV20-1 | few | 14 | CSADLTRRGETQYF | TGCAGTGCTGATTTGACTAGACGGGGGGAGACCCAGTACTTC
TRBJ1-2 | TRBD1 | TRBV9 | few | 14 | CASSAGQTTYGYTF | TGTGCCAGCAGCGCGGGACAGACGACCTATGGCTACACCTTC
TRBJ2-7 | NA | TRBV15 | NA | 13 | CATSRGRVYEQYF | TGTGCCACCAGCAGGGGACGGGTATACGAGCAGTACTTC
TRBJ1-6 | NA | TRBV19 | NA | 13 | CASAQGLGSPLHF | TGTGCCAGTGCCCAGGGTCTCGGGTCACCCCTCCACTTT
TRBJ1-2 | NA | TRBV12-3/TRBV12-4 | NA | 15 | CASSLHGAIVDGYTF | TGTGCCAGCAGTTTACACGGGGCAATAGTGGATGGCTACACCTTC